This T cell receptor beta chain was retrieved from a study of blood T cell repertoires in COVID-19. Study context: Samples of COVID-19 (acute and convalescent) were obtained from the United States, Italy and Spain. In each case, the material was cDNA or gDNA derived from T cells, B-cell-depleted T cells, or PBMCs.

Original data processing: Nucleated cell counts were estimated from reference gene primer amplification. Here immunoSEQ multiplex PCR was the method, and the copy in TCRdb shows in-frame clones only, minus some. The V and J calls and the clone size are those of that table, but D and trimming were determined from the DNA. The sample holds about 160,000 clones, 85% to 95% seen once. V lost 3 bases and J 4 bases, leaving 15 bases between the germline ends. This CDR3 has 15 residues. Germline lookup yields CDR1 KGHSH and CDR2 LQKENI. The TCR sequence derives from a woman aged 50 to 60 with acute or convalescent COVID-19. The genes are TRBV18 and TRBJ1-1; D possibly corresponds to TRBD1 (6 bases). Material for sequencing was peripheral blood. As DNA, the CDR3 is TGTGCCAGCTCACCCCGACAGGCCCTGGGCACTGAAGCTTTCTTT. This sequence encodes CASSPRQALGTEAFF.